Below, 30 T cell receptor beta chains from the same sample are listed, as sequenced in a study of regulatory and conventional T cells in RAG deficiency. Data came from immunoSEQ multiplex PCR; TCRdb stores just in-frame clones and leaves some out. This sample yields fewer than 35,000 clones, of which 75% to 90% are seen a single time; roughly 13% belongs to the top ten. These data were also filed under a second study, of regulatory T cells. Per that paper: The primer mix had 52 TRBV and 13 TRBJ primers.

Sequenced material: CD8+ T cells sorted from blood. The source of these receptors is a human donor in good health.

The J gene is TRBJ2-1, the V gene TRBV19, with 7 positions matching TRBD2. Germline V gene data show CDR1 as LNHDA and CDR2 as SQIVND (reference sequence). The CDR3 runs to 13 residues. The V segment lost 10 bases and the J segment 2 bases; nucleotides outside the gene matches: 5. In DNA, the CDR3 is TGTGCCACCATAGCGGGCCCCTACAATGAGCAGTTCTTC. This gives the protein CATIAGPYNEQFF.

The chain links TRBV6-1 to TRBJ2-5; D may be TRBD2 (6 bases). Trimming removed 5 bases from V and 5 bases from J, with 18 bases in between. From germline, CDR1 is MNHNS and CDR2 SASEGT. This CDR3 has 15 amino acids. This chain's CDR3 is CASSIARGGYETQYF. The CDR3 DNA reads TGTGCCAGCAGTATCGCTAGAGGAGGGTACGAGACCCAGTACTTC.

This clone was seen just once. The chain uses TRBV6-1 and TRBJ1-1; tentative D call: TRBD1 (5 bases). Trimming shortened V by 3 bases and J by 1 base, and 18 bases separated the two germline ends. The CDR3 loop spans 17 amino acids. The germline gives CDR1 MNHNS, CDR2 SASEGT. CDR3 region: CASSEEGAFSQNTEAFF. CDR3 DNA: TGTGCCAGCAGTGAGGAAGGGGCGTTTTCCCAGAACACTGAAGCTTTCTTT.

CDR3: CASSLVGFRQSNEKLFF. CDR3 DNA: TGTGCCAGCAGCTTAGTGGGATTCCGCCAGAGTAATGAAAAACTGTTTTTT. This rearrangement joins TRBV13 to TRBJ1-4, with unresolved D. CDR3 length equals 17 residues. Per the germline V gene, CDR1 is PRHDT and CDR2 is FYEKMQ (reference sequence). V was trimmed by 1 base and J by 4 bases, leaving 16 bases between them. The full variable domain, rest sourced from reference TRBV13 and TRBJ1-4, is AAGVIQSPRHLIKEKRETATLKCYPIPRHDTVYWYQQGPGQDPQFLISFYEKMQSDKGSIPDRFSAQQFSDYHSELNMSSLELGDSALYFCASSLVGFRQSNEKLFFGSGTQLSVL.

In its sample, this clone was seen a few times. The chain carries TRBV7-2 and TRBJ1-4; D unclear. Trimming cost V 2 bases and J 8 bases, with 6 bases left between them. From germline, CDR1 is SGHTA and CDR2 FQGNSA. The length of the CDR3 is 12 residues. CDR3: CASSLRYEKLFF. The CDR3 DNA sequence: TGTGCCAGCAGCTTACGTTACGAAAAACTGTTTTTT.

In its sample, this clone was seen once. The chain has TRBV30 and TRBJ1-2; weak D call: TRBD1 (5 bases). The V end was cut by 5 bases, the J end by 2 bases, with 12 bases between. The germline V gene encodes CDR1 GTSNPN and CDR2 SVGIG (reference sequence). The CDR3 runs 13 residues. The DNA for the CDR3 is TGTGCCTGGGGTTTCCGGGACAACTATGGCTACACCTTC. This gives the protein CAWGFRDNYGYTF.

The chain uses TRBV6-5 and TRBJ1-1; D possibly corresponds to TRBD1 (5 bases). Trimming left V 5 bases short and J 11 bases short, with 15 bases between. Germline values: CDR1 MNHEY, CDR2 SVGAGI. This CDR3 contains 12 residues. The CDR3 bases are TGTGCCAGCAGTCCTGGAGGGACTGGGGCTTTCTTT. It translates to CASSPGGTGAFF.

This clone occurred a few times. The J gene is TRBJ2-5, the V gene TRBV13; TRBD1 is a possible D gene (5 bases). Germline CDR1 PRHDT, CDR2 FYEKMQ (reference sequence). The CDR3 consists of 16 residues. V shed 0 bases and J shed 0 bases, with 11 bases lying between them. The CDR3 spells CASSLGLGAYQETQYF. In nucleotides, the CDR3 is TGTGCCAGCAGCTTAGGCCTAGGGGCGTACCAAGAGACCCAGTACTTC.

The rearrangement links TRBV19 to TRBJ2-7; D not certain. The germline CDR1 and CDR2 sequences are LNHDA and SQIVND (reference sequence). The CDR3 totals 15 residues. V was cut by 4 bases and J by 2 bases, with 15 bases left in between. The CDR3 nucleotides are TGTGCCAGTAGTAATCCGGCGGACCCTGCCTACGAGCAGTACTTC. Residues: CASSNPADPAYEQYF.

V is TRBV18 and J is TRBJ1-1, with D possibly TRBD1 on 5 matching bases. CDR3 length: 14 amino acids. The germline V gene encodes CDR1 KGHSH and CDR2 LQKENI. V was cut by 6 bases and J by 1 base, with 12 bases left in between. This CDR3 is CASSRGRGNTEAFF. CDR3 in DNA: TGTGCCAGCTCGCGGGGACGGGGGAACACTGAAGCTTTCTTT.

The chain carries TRBV29-1 and TRBJ2-3; unclear D gene. V lost 3 bases and J lost 0, with 7 bases in between. CDR1 and CDR2 from the germline V gene are SQVTM and ANQGSEA. The CDR3 runs 13 residues. The CDR3 here is CSVDYSSTDTQYF. The CDR3 region has the DNA TGCAGCGTTGACTACAGCAGCACAGATACGCAGTATTTT.

V usage is TRBV11-2 and J usage is TRBJ1-4, with a weak D call TRBD1 (6 bases). Deletions cut 6 bases from V and 0 bases from J, with 11 bases between. This CDR3 is 15 amino acids long. Germline assignment: CDR1 SGHAT and CDR2 FQNNGV. The CDR3 loop reads CASSKAGATNEKLFF. The CDR3, as DNA: TGTGCCAGCAGTAAAGCAGGGGCAACTAATGAAAAACTGTTTTTT.

The V call is TRBV18, the J call TRBJ2-4; D is perhaps TRBD1 or TRBD2 (5 bases each). V was shortened by 6 bases and J by 6 bases, with 18 bases between the two germline ends. The V gene's germline CDR1 is KGHSH and CDR2 LQKENI. The CDR3 runs to 15 residues. The CDR3 DNA reads TGTGCCAGCTCCGCGGACGGGGCAAGGATAAACATTCAGTACTTC. Its protein is CASSADGARINIQYF.

V gene TRBV11-1 combines with J gene TRBJ1-1; 7 positions match TRBD1. Unmatched junction bases numbered 11, after V lost 5 bases and J lost 2 bases. The germline V gene has CDR1 SGHAT and CDR2 FQDESV (reference sequence). CDR3 size: 16 residues. This chain's CDR3 is CASSPSTGILNTEAFF. In DNA, the CDR3 is TGTGCCAGCAGCCCATCGACAGGGATCCTTAACACTGAAGCTTTCTTT.

This chain uses TRBV7-6 with TRBJ1-3; 8 nucleotides align to TRBD1. The germline V gene encodes CDR1 SGHVS and CDR2 FNYEAQ. The CDR3 is 16 residues long. V shed 3 bases and J 9 bases; nucleotides not matched to a gene: 13. The CDR3 protein is CASSFLSADRGATIYF. In DNA form, the CDR3 reads TGTGCCAGCAGCTTCCTCTCAGCAGACAGGGGAGCCACCATATATTTT.

This sequence joins TRBV7-9 and TRBJ2-1; TRBD1 aligns across 8 bases. This CDR3 spans 15 amino acids. Germline values: CDR1 SEHNR, CDR2 FQNEAQ (reference sequence). With V trimmed by 2 bases and J by 2 bases, 2 bases remained unmatched. This CDR3 reads CASSLPGQAYNEQFF. CDR3 nucleotide sequence: TGTGCCAGCAGCTTACCGGGACAGGCCTACAATGAGCAGTTCTTC.

The J gene is TRBJ1-4, the V gene TRBV11-1, with 10 bases aligning to TRBD1. The V and J ends lost 5 bases and 8 bases, in that order; junction bases with no gene match: 5. The CDR3 contains 14 residues. Germline V gene data show CDR1 as SGHAT and CDR2 as FQDESV (reference sequence). As DNA, the CDR3 is TGTGCCAGCAGCCCCGGACAGGGGGAAGAAAAACTGTTTTTT. Protein: CASSPGQGEEKLFF.

The chain's CDR3 is CASSAEGSETQYF. Here the CDR3 DNA reads TGCGCCAGCAGTGCTGAGGGGTCGGAGACCCAGTACTTC. The V and J genes are TRBV10-1 and TRBJ2-5; D tentatively reads TRBD1 or TRBD2 (5 bases each). The CDR3 runs 13 residues. V was shortened by 4 bases and J by 5 bases, with 11 bases between the two germline ends. From germline, CDR1 is WNHNN and CDR2 SYGVQD (reference sequence).

This clone appeared a single time. The V gene is TRBV28, the J gene TRBJ2-7, with a possible D match to TRBD1 (6 bases). Trimming shortened V by 7 bases and J by 2 bases, and 12 bases separated the two germline ends. CDR3 length: 13 amino acids. Looked up from germline, CDR1 is MDHEN and CDR2 is SYDVKM. DNA for the CDR3: TGTGCCAGCACAAACAGGGTCCCCTACGAGCAGTACTTC. Translation: CASTNRVPYEQYF. The variable domain in full, completed from reference TRBV28 and TRBJ2-7, reads DVKVTQSSRYLVKRTGEKVFLECVQDMDHENMFWYRQDPGLGLRLIYFSYDVKMKEKGDIPEGYSVSREKKERFSLILESASTNQTSMYLCASTNRVPYEQYFGPGTRLTVT.

The chain employs TRBV19 and TRBJ1-5; TRBD1 matches 12 bases. This CDR3 comprises 16 residues. Looked up from germline, CDR1 is LNHDA and CDR2 is SQIVND (reference sequence). Unmatched junction bases numbered 5, after V lost 1 base and J lost 7 bases. The CDR3 protein is CASSIVAGQGAQPQHF. The CDR3 DNA reads TGTGCCAGTAGTATAGTGGCGGGACAGGGGGCCCAGCCCCAGCATTTT.

In DNA, the CDR3 is TGTGCCAGTAGTGCCTTCGGGACAAATAGCAATCAGCCCCAGCATTTT. Translation: CASSAFGTNSNQPQHF. The J gene is TRBJ1-5, the V gene TRBV19; tentatively, D is TRBD1 (6 bases). Trimming removed 5 bases at V and 0 bases at J, with 14 bases between. Germline CDR1 reads LNHDA; CDR2 reads SQIVND (reference sequence). CDR3 length equals 16 residues.

The chain is built from TRBV18 and TRBJ2-5, with unresolved D. Trimming took off 6 bases at V and 2 bases at J, with 25 bases between the two ends. This CDR3 region has 18 residues. The germline gives CDR1 KGHSH, CDR2 LQKENI. CDR3 protein: CASSRLYRLGDTQETQYF. CDR3 in DNA: TGTGCCAGCTCTCGATTGTATAGGTTGGGTGATACTCAAGAGACCCAGTACTTC.

The rearrangement joins TRBV28 to TRBJ1-2, with 9 positions matching TRBD1. After removal of 4 bases from V and 4 bases from J, the junction contained 7 bases not matched to a gene. Germline values: CDR1 MDHEN, CDR2 SYDVKM. The CDR3 spans 15 residues. The CDR3 region is CASSSVGQGTYGYTF. In nucleotides, the CDR3 is TGTGCCAGCAGTTCCGTAGGACAGGGGACCTATGGCTACACCTTC.

V and J are TRBV11-2 and TRBJ1-2; D not resolved. This CDR3 spans 16 amino acids. Trimming removed 0 bases from V and 8 bases from J, with 19 bases in between. CDR1 SGHAT and CDR2 FQNNGV come from the germline V gene. CDR3 in amino acids: CASSLDPFDRRRGYTF. As DNA, the CDR3 is TGTGCCAGCAGCTTAGATCCTTTCGACCGGAGGAGGGGCTACACCTTC.

In its sample, this clone was seen a few times. The chain joins TRBV29-1 to TRBJ1-1, with TRBD1 matching over 10 bases. V shed 6 bases, J shed 1 base, and the junction held 2 bases outside the gene matches. The CDR3 runs to 13 residues. From germline, CDR1 is SQVTM and CDR2 ANQGSEA. The CDR3 DNA follows: TGCAGCGTCTGGGACAGGGGGAACACTGAAGCTTTCTTT. It codes for CSVWDRGNTEAFF.

The V call is TRBV19, the J call TRBJ2-1; TRBD2 matches at 16 bases. CDR3 length equals 17 residues. With V trimmed by 6 bases and J by 7 bases, 9 bases remained unmatched. Germline V gene lookup returns CDR1 LNHDA and CDR2 SQIVND (reference sequence). The CDR3 spells CASSTGTSGGARNEQFF. CDR3 bases: TGTGCCAGTAGCACCGGGACTAGCGGGGGGGCTAGAAATGAGCAGTTCTTC.

The chain links TRBV9 to TRBJ2-7, with TRBD2 identical over 7 bases. The germline gives CDR1 SGDLS, CDR2 YYNGEE. The trim removed 4 bases at V and 3 bases at J, leaving 10 bases unmatched. The CDR3 sequence is 15 residues long. CDR3 nucleotide sequence: TGTGCCAGCAGCCCACGATGGCGGGGGAGCTACGAGCAGTACTTC. This gives the protein CASSPRWRGSYEQYF.

The chain recombines TRBV7-9 with TRBJ2-1; D not certain. This CDR3 spans 10 amino acids. V lost 4 bases and J 5 bases, leaving 0 bases between the germline ends. Germline lookup yields CDR1 SEHNR and CDR2 FQNEAQ (reference sequence). In DNA, the CDR3 is TGTGCCAGCAGCTACAATGAGCAGTTCTTC. This sequence encodes CASSYNEQFF. Full variable domain (missing parts from reference TRBV7-9 and TRBJ2-1): DTGVSQNPRHKITKRGQNVTFRCDPISEHNRLYWYRQTLGQGPEFLTYFQNEAQLEKSRLLSDRFSAERPKGSFSTLEIQRTEQGDSAMYLCASSYNEQFFGPGTRLTVL.

The rearrangement uses TRBV14 and TRBJ2-5; unclear D gene. V was clipped by 4 bases and J by 4 bases, with 7 bases between them. The CDR3 spans 12 residues. From germline, CDR1 is SGHDN and CDR2 FVKESK. The CDR3 region has the DNA TGTGCCAGCAGCCCAGATAGAGAGACCCAGTACTTC. This encodes CASSPDRETQYF.

With regard to this clone: At the DNA level, this CDR3 is encoded by other sequences in the same sample as well. The CDR3 region is CATLDERKLDGYTF. The CDR3 DNA is TGTGCCACCCTTGATGAGAGGAAGCTCGATGGCTACACCTTC. This chain connects TRBV19 to TRBJ1-2; D ambiguous. From germline, CDR1 is LNHDA and CDR2 SQIVND (reference sequence). V shed 10 bases and J shed 6 bases, with 21 bases lying between them. The CDR3 length is 14 residues.